This is a list of T cell receptor beta chains from one sample in a study of identical twins. TCRdb itself ran the 5' RACE reads through MiXCR, one entry per CDR3 protein. The sample has some 900,000 distinct CDR3 sequences, more than 9% seen once. These same data were also listed under a study on yellow fever vaccine responses in identical twins.

Sequenced sample: PBMCs. Source of these receptors: a woman between 18 and 30 years old in good health. CDR3s include the opening cysteine and the closing phenylalanine or tryptophan. The D gene is left open where the match is weak. Size is omitted from some rows. Given values are once, few, many or a class for expanded clones.

TRBJ2-7,TRBV10-2,few,.,CASRLNRDLGEQYF,TGCGCCAGCAGACTTAACAGGGATCTGGGGGAGCAGTACTTC
TRBJ2-5,TRBV5-1,once,.,CASSLAVQVGPQETQYF,TGCGCCAGCAGCTTGGCGGTTCAGGTGGGTCCCCAAGAGACCCAGTACTTC
TRBJ1-6,TRBV12-3/TRBV12-4,many,TRBD1,CASSIGQVDSPLHF,TGTGCCAGCAGCATTGGACAGGTTGATTCACCCCTCCACTTT
TRBJ2-2,TRBV3-1,.,TRBD2,CACSQEGSGGARTGELFF,TGTGCCTGCAGCCAAGAGGGTAGCGGGGGGGCACGGACCGGGGAGCTGTTTTTT
TRBJ2-3,TRBV12-3/TRBV12-4,.,TRBD2,CASTPPTSGLRWSTDTQYF,TGTGCCAGCACTCCCCCCACTAGCGGGCTGAGGTGGAGCACAGATACGCAGTATTTT
TRBJ2-5,TRBV5-1,few,.,CASSLTGQKETQYF,TGCGCCAGCAGCTTGACTGGGCAGAAAGAGACCCAGTACTTC
TRBJ2-1,TRBV7-9,few,.,CASSLPSVANEQFF,TGTGCCAGCAGCCTACCTAGCGTTGCCAATGAGCAGTTCTTC
TRBJ2-5,TRBV15,few,.,CATSREGTVPRIQETQYF,TGTGCCACCAGCAGAGAAGGGACTGTTCCAAGGATACAAGAGACCCAGTACTTC
TRBJ2-7,TRBV13,few,.,CASIGPGSYEQYF,TGTGCCAGCATTGGCCCAGGGTCCTACGAGCAGTACTTC
TRBJ2-1,TRBV29-1,.,.,CSGIGVPNEQFF,TGCAGCGGTATAGGGGTCCCCAATGAGCAGTTCTTC
TRBJ2-5,TRBV7-2,.,.,CASSPTSLQETQYF,TGTGCCAGCAGCCCTACATCTCTCCAAGAGACCCAGTACTTC
TRBJ1-1,TRBV10-1,.,TRBD1,CANYRDREGTEAFF,TGCGCCAACTACCGGGACAGGGAGGGCACTGAAGCTTTCTTT
TRBJ1-5,TRBV5-5,.,.,CASSTALSGQPQHF,TGTGCCAGCAGCACCGCCCTTTCAGGTCAGCCCCAGCATTTT
TRBJ2-1,TRBV24-1,few,.,CATSALSRNNEQFF,TGTGCCACCAGTGCCTTGTCTAGAAACAATGAGCAGTTCTTC
TRBJ2-3,TRBV7-9,.,.,CASSSTGTPFRDTQYF,TGTGCCAGCAGCTCTACCGGGACTCCCTTCCGAGATACGCAGTATTTT
TRBJ1-2,TRBV15,many,.,CATSRDREDYYGYTF,TGTGCCACCAGCAGAGATCGAGAGGACTACTATGGCTACACCTTC
TRBJ2-7,TRBV12-3/TRBV12-4,few,TRBD2,CASSLELAGGSEQYF,TGTGCCAGCAGTTTAGAACTAGCGGGAGGGAGCGAGCAGTACTTC
TRBJ2-1,TRBV14,.,.,CASSRRGDEQFF,TGTGCCAGCAGCCGGAGAGGGGATGAGCAGTTCTTC
TRBJ2-3,TRBV12-3/TRBV12-4,.,TRBD2,CASRGTSGVPDTQYF,TGTGCCAGCAGGGGGACTAGCGGGGTTCCAGATACGCAGTATTTT
TRBJ2-7,TRBV4-2,many,TRBD2,CASSQEGSGRFSYEQYF,TGTGCCAGCAGCCAAGAAGGAAGCGGGAGGTTCTCCTACGAGCAGTACTTC
TRBJ2-3,TRBV20-1,.,.,CSARDVIIPIHTQYF,TGCAGTGCTAGAGATGTGATAATCCCAATTCATACGCAGTATTTT
TRBJ1-2,TRBV24-1,.,.,CATSDSTGNYGYTF,TGTGCCACCAGTGATTCAACAGGGAACTATGGCTACACCTTC
TRBJ2-7,TRBV6-2/TRBV6-3,.,TRBD2,CASKTPSSGSRNEQYF,TGTGCCAGCAAGACCCCCTCTAGCGGGAGTAGGAACGAGCAGTACTTC
TRBJ2-1,TRBV10-3,many,TRBD2,CATGTSGLYNEQFF,TGTGCCACCGGGACTAGCGGGCTTTACAATGAGCAGTTCTTC
TRBJ1-1,TRBV29-1,few,TRBD1,CSVSGQGSGAFF,TGCAGCGTCTCAGGACAGGGTTCGGGGGCTTTCTTT
TRBJ2-7,TRBV10-3,few,TRBD2,CAISGHSGDYEQYF,TGTGCCATCAGTGGGCATAGCGGGGACTACGAGCAGTACTTC
TRBJ1-4,TRBV9,many,TRBD1,CASSRGTGVEKLFF,TGTGCCAGCAGCCGTGGGACAGGGGTCGAAAAACTGTTTTTT
TRBJ1-1,TRBV19,many,.,CASSITRRQPSGTEAFF,TGTGCCAGTAGTATAACTAGGAGACAGCCGAGCGGGACTGAAGCTTTCTTT
TRBJ2-2,TRBV5-1,few,.,CASSPYGGLDTGELFF,TGCGCCAGCAGCCCCTACGGGGGTCTGGACACCGGGGAGCTGTTTTTT
TRBJ2-1,TRBV11-2,.,TRBD1,CASSTYRGPLNEQFF,TGTGCCAGCAGCACATACAGGGGACCCCTCAATGAGCAGTTCTTC
TRBJ1-5,TRBV20-1,many,TRBD1,CSAKDREVGNQPQHF,TGCAGTGCTAAGGACAGGGAGGTGGGAAATCAGCCCCAGCATTTT
TRBJ2-7,TRBV7-2,few,TRBD2,CASSEGLAGEGEQYF,TGTGCCAGCAGCGAGGGACTAGCGGGAGAGGGGGAGCAGTACTTC
TRBJ2-2,TRBV24-1,many,TRBD2,CATSDPGLSTGELFF,TGTGCCACCAGTGACCCGGGACTATCCACCGGGGAGCTGTTTTTT
TRBJ2-2,TRBV15,few,TRBD2,CATSRHAGVNTGELFF,TGTGCCACCAGCAGACATGCGGGGGTGAACACCGGGGAGCTGTTTTTT
TRBJ1-3,TRBV6-5,.,TRBD1,CASSYSAGTGGNTIYF,TGTGCCAGCAGTTACTCGGCCGGGACAGGTGGAAACACCATATATTTT
TRBJ1-2,TRBV19,.,TRBD1,CASSGDRERVDYGYTF,TGTGCCAGTAGTGGGGACAGGGAGCGGGTTGACTATGGCTACACCTTC
TRBJ2-5,TRBV28,few,.,CASSFSPGETQYF,TGTGCCAGCAGTTTTAGCCCCGGAGAGACCCAGTACTTC
TRBJ2-5,TRBV5-1,.,.,CASSLDDRSFGTQYF,TGCGCCAGCAGCTTGGATGATAGGTCTTTCGGGACCCAGTACTTC
TRBJ2-3,TRBV7-9,.,.,CASSSPTPAMTQYF,TGTGCCAGCAGCTCCCCGACACCAGCCATGACGCAGTATTTT
TRBJ2-3,TRBV7-8,few,TRBD2,CASSYPGLGRDTQYF,TGTGCCAGCAGTTACCCGGGACTAGGACGAGATACGCAGTATTTT
TRBJ1-5,TRBV20-1,.,TRBD1,CSAGTGGSTNQPQHF,TGCAGTGCTGGAACAGGGGGCAGCACAAATCAGCCCCAGCATTTT
TRBJ2-4,TRBV12-5,.,.,CATQAKNIQYF,TGTGCTACCCAAGCCAAAAACATTCAGTACTTC
TRBJ1-5,TRBV20-1,.,.,CSARSAGVSNQPQHF,TGCAGTGCTAGATCGGCAGGGGTAAGCAATCAGCCCCAGCATTTT
TRBJ2-1,TRBV20-1,many,TRBD2,CSAIAPLRMGVGLAMEQFF,TGCAGTGCTATTGCTCCTCTCCGAATGGGAGTAGGACTAGCTATGGAGCAGTTCTTC
TRBJ2-1,TRBV15,many,.,CATSLEVGMVNEQFF,TGTGCCACCAGTCTCGAGGTGGGTATGGTCAATGAGCAGTTCTTC
TRBJ2-3,TRBV12-3/TRBV12-4,many,.,CASSTIGGRGTDTQYF,TGTGCCAGCAGCACAATCGGGGGCCGTGGCACAGATACGCAGTATTTT
TRBJ1-2,TRBV20-1,few,.,CSALPWGGTNYGYTF,TGCAGTGCCCTCCCCTGGGGAGGGACTAACTATGGCTACACCTTC
TRBJ2-3,TRBV29-1,many,.,CSVHSQGDTQYF,TGCAGCGTCCACAGCCAAGGGGATACGCAGTATTTT
TRBJ2-2,TRBV6-5,few,.,CASQLGQLNTGELFF,TGTGCCAGCCAGTTGGGGCAGTTAAACACCGGGGAGCTGTTTTTT
TRBJ1-6,TRBV12-3/TRBV12-4,.,.,CASSRQQGSSPLHF,TGTGCCAGCAGCCGCCAACAGGGCAGTTCACCCCTCCACTTT